This note documents a single TCR beta chain sequence. The antigen is unknown. A multiplex PCR was run with 60 Vbeta primers and 13 Jbeta primers. Assay used: immunoSEQ multiplex PCR; TCRdb lists only in-frame clones, some missing. This table has about 180,000 clones, about 79% appearing once. CDR1 and CDR2 (germline): MNHNY, SVGAGI (reference sequence). The CDR3 loop spans 15 amino acids. V lost 7 bases to trimming and J lost 0 bases, with 13 bases between them. The data belong to a study of cytomegalovirus exposure and HLA in healthy donors. Overall study findings and caveats: Overall, approximately 150 TCR beta chains were annotated as cytomegalovirus-associated.

This receptor was identified in a man aged 18 to 29 in good health and CMV-seronegative. The gene calls are TRBV6-6 and TRBJ2-1; D possibly corresponds to TRBD1 (6 bases). Sequencing was carried out using PBMCs. The CDR3 region is CASTRDMSSYNEQFF. Written as DNA, the CDR3 is TGTGCCAGCACCCGGGACATGAGCTCCTACAATGAGCAGTTCTTC.